These T cell receptor beta chains were read from a single sample in a study of blood T cell repertoires in COVID-19. Clones were sequenced by immunoSEQ multiplex PCR, and TCRdb holds only the in-frame ones, with some missing. This table holds some 50,000 clones, roughly 84% found once. Sequencing input: peripheral blood. The receptors originated from a man aged 45-60 years with active COVID-19. CDR3s include the opening cysteine and the closing phenylalanine or tryptophan. Fields, in order: V gene, J gene, clone size, D gene, CDR3 DNA, CDR3 protein. D genes are given only for firm matches. The size of a clone is reported for some rows only, either as once, few or many, or as a class for expanded clones.

>TRBV24-1|TRBJ2-2|-|TRBD2
TGTGCCACCAGTGTCCAAGCGGGACTGGACACCGGGGAGCTGTTTTTT
CATSVQAGLDTGELFF
>TRBV21-1|TRBJ2-5|-|-
TGTGCCAGCAGCGGATTCAGGGGATACCAAGAGACCCAGTACTTC
CASSGFRGYQETQYF
>TRBV27|TRBJ1-1|few|-
TGTGCCAGCAGTTATCGGGGGATGAACACTGAAGCTTTCTTT
CASSYRGMNTEAFF
>TRBV27|TRBJ2-7|-|TRBD2
TGTGCCAGCAGTTTGGGCGGGAGTGGGTACGAGCAGTACTTC
CASSLGGSGYEQYF
>TRBV6-5|TRBJ1-6|-|-
TGTGCCAGCACCCTATTAAGCTCCTATAATTCACCCCTCCACTTT
CASTLLSSYNSPLHF
>TRBV3-1/TRBV3-2|TRBJ1-1|-|-
TGTGCCAGCAGCCAACTGAGGGCGGACACTGAAGCTTTCTTT
CASSQLRADTEAFF
>TRBV28|TRBJ2-1|-|TRBD1
TGTGCCAGCTTCGGGACAGGCTCCTACAATGAGCAGTTCTTC
CASFGTGSYNEQFF
>TRBV18|TRBJ2-1|-|TRBD2
TGTGCCAGCTCCCGACTAGCCTTAGGCGATGAGCAGTTCTTC
CASSRLALGDEQFF
>TRBV5-1|TRBJ1-2|-|-
TGCGCCAGCAGCCCCTTACAGGGTAACTATGGCTACACCTTC
CASSPLQGNYGYTF
>TRBV4-2|TRBJ2-7|-|TRBD1
TGTGCCAGCAGCCAAGTCCGGGGGGCACAGGGGGCTTTTTACGAGCAGTACTTC
CASSQVRGAQGAFYEQYF
>TRBV30|TRBJ2-1|-|TRBD2
TGTGCCTGGAGTGCCGGGACTAGCGGAATAAGCTCCTACAATGAGCAGTTCTTC
CAWSAGTSGISSYNEQFF
>TRBV9|TRBJ2-6|-|-
TGTGCCAGCAGCGTAGTGGACAGATCAGTCATGTCTGGGGCCAACGTCCTGACTTTC
CASSVVDRSVMSGANVLTF
>TRBV5-1|TRBJ2-6|-|-
TGCGCCAGCAGCAATTCTAACTCTGGGGCCAACGTCCTGACTTTC
CASSNSNSGANVLTF
>TRBV13|TRBJ2-7|-|TRBD2
TGTGCCAGCAGCGCCGGGACTAGCGCTTTCGAGCAGTACTTC
CASSAGTSAFEQYF
>TRBV9|TRBJ2-1|few|-
TGTGCCAGCAGTGTCGACTACCACAATGAGCAGTTCTTC
CASSVDYHNEQFF
>TRBV24-1|TRBJ1-3|-|-
TGTGCCACCAGTGATTTCAATGGAAACACCATATATTTT
CATSDFNGNTIYF
>TRBV7-2|TRBJ1-1|-|TRBD1
TGTGCCAGCAGCTCACAGGGGGGTCACACTGAAGCTTTCTTT
CASSSQGGHTEAFF
>TRBV6-2/TRBV6-3|TRBJ1-1|few|TRBD1
TGTGCCAGCAGTACGTCCTGGACAGGGGACATGAACACTGAAGCTTTCTTT
CASSTSWTGDMNTEAFF
>TRBV29-1|TRBJ2-7|-|TRBD2
TGCAGCGTTGACGGCGGGGGGGCCTACGAGCAGTACTTC
CSVDGGGAYEQYF
>TRBV9|TRBJ1-1|-|-
TGTGCCAGCAGCGTAGTGGGTACAGACATGAACACTGAAGCTTTCTTT
CASSVVGTDMNTEAFF
>TRBV5-4|TRBJ2-3|-|TRBD1
TGTGCCAGCAGCATAGACGGACAGGCTGGGGGTACGCAGTATTTT
CASSIDGQAGGTQYF
>TRBV6-5|TRBJ1-1|-|-
TGTGCCAGCAGTTACACTGGGAACACTGAAGCTTTCTTT
CASSYTGNTEAFF
>TRBV5-1|TRBJ1-1|-|-
TGCGCCAGCAGGGGGCAGGGGATGAACACTGAAGCTTTCTTT
CASRGQGMNTEAFF
>TRBV4-2|TRBJ2-5|-|-
TGTGCCAGCAGCCAGGACTACTCGGAGACCCAGTACTTC
CASSQDYSETQYF
>TRBV10-1|TRBJ2-7|-|TRBD2
TGCGCCAGCAGTGGAAGCGGGAGGCGCCCCTACGAGCAGTACTTC
CASSGSGRRPYEQYF
>TRBV7-9|TRBJ1-5|-|TRBD1
TGTGCCAGCAGCCCAGCCCCCGGGACAGGCAATCAGCCCCAGCATTTT
CASSPAPGTGNQPQHF
>TRBV7-9|TRBJ2-1|-|TRBD2
TGTGCCAGCAGTTTGCTATTACAATCCGGGACTAGTCAGTTCTTC
CASSLLLQSGTSQFF
>TRBV14|TRBJ2-2|few|TRBD2
TGTGCCAGCGGCCAAAGGGCGGGAGCTACCGGGGAGCTGTTTTTT
CASGQRAGATGELFF
>TRBV7-9|TRBJ2-3|few|TRBD2
TGTGCCAGCAGCCCTCCCCCTTCGGGCGGTAGCGGGAGTGTGGATACGCAGTATTTT
CASSPPPSGGSGSVDTQYF
>TRBV2|TRBJ1-3|-|-
TGTGCCAGCAGCAGGGATGAAATTGGAAACACCATATATTTT
CASSRDEIGNTIYF
>TRBV19|TRBJ1-6|-|-
TGTGCCAGTAGTATAGCCGCGGGCTCACCCCTCCACTTT
CASSIAAGSPLHF
>TRBV11-2|TRBJ2-2|once|-
TGTGCCAGCAGCTCTTTTCAGGGGTTCGGGGAGCTGTTTTTT
CASSSFQGFGELFF
>TRBV2|TRBJ2-7|once|-
TGTGCCAGCAGTGAAGGGACGGGGGAGAAGAACGAGCAGTACTTC
CASSEGTGEKNEQYF
>TRBV28|TRBJ1-6|once|-
TGTGCCAGCAGTTTATTTCGGAGAGCGGCCGGGGGGCTTAATTCACCCCTCCACTTT
CASSLFRRAAGGLNSPLHF
>TRBV19|TRBJ2-1|-|-
TGTGCCAGTTCACCTAACGCATACAATGAGCAGTTCTTC
CASSPNAYNEQFF
>TRBV11-2|TRBJ2-3|-|TRBD2
TGTGCCAGCAGGGAACTAGCGGGAGGGCCTAGAGATACGCAGTATTTT
CASRELAGGPRDTQYF
>TRBV19|TRBJ2-1|-|TRBD2
TGTGCCAGTAGTAAAACAGCGGGAGGGCCTCGGGAAGAGCAGTTCTTC
CASSKTAGGPREEQFF
>TRBV7-9|TRBJ2-3|-|TRBD2
TGTGCCAGCAGCCTTAGCGGGGGCGGGGATACGCAGTATTTT
CASSLSGGGDTQYF
>TRBV19|TRBJ1-1|-|TRBD1
TGTGCCAGTAGTTCCAGGGGGGCGAACACTGAAGCTTTCTTT
CASSSRGANTEAFF
>TRBV5-1|TRBJ2-3|-|-
TGCGCCAGCAGCTTGGGACAGATCCCCACAGATACGCAGTATTTT
CASSLGQIPTDTQYF
>TRBV28|TRBJ2-7|-|-
TGTGCCAGCAGACGGGACACCTCCTACGAGCAGTACTTC
CASRRDTSYEQYF
>TRBV19|TRBJ1-5|-|-
TGTGCCAGCCAGTACGTGTATGAAAGCAATCAGCCCCAGCATTTT
CASQYVYESNQPQHF
>TRBV5-1|TRBJ1-4|-|-
TGCGCCAGCAGCCCCCCGGGGGGACTTAATGAAAAACTGTTTTTT
CASSPPGGLNEKLFF
>TRBV13|TRBJ2-7|-|TRBD1
TGTGCCAGCAGCTATAGGACAGGGGGCGTCGAGCAGTACTTC
CASSYRTGGVEQYF
>TRBV5-5|TRBJ1-2|few|-
TGTGCCAGCAGCTCGGGAGGACGGCCGGACTATGGCTACACCTTC
CASSSGGRPDYGYTF
>TRBV19|TRBJ1-1|-|TRBD1
TGTGCCAGTAGTATCCCCGGACAGGGCGGCACTGAAGCTTTCTTT
CASSIPGQGGTEAFF
>TRBV6-5|TRBJ2-7|-|TRBD1
TGTGCCAGCAGGGACAGGGGCGAGGGCTACGAGCAGTACTTC
CASRDRGEGYEQYF
>TRBV7-8|TRBJ1-5|-|TRBD1
TGTGCCAGCAGCGGACAGGGGTTTCAGGGTCAGCCCCAGCATTTT
CASSGQGFQGQPQHF
>TRBV7-2|TRBJ1-2|-|TRBD1
TGTGCCAGCAGCTTAGGTTCCCGACAGGGGGGTGGCTACACCTTC
CASSLGSRQGGGYTF
>TRBV2|TRBJ1-5|few|-
TGTGCCAGCGGCCTCCGGGGGGTGATGGGCAATCAGCCCCAGCATTTT
CASGLRGVMGNQPQHF
>TRBV9|TRBJ2-7|-|TRBD2
TGTGCCAGCAGCCCCGGGACTAGCGGACCATTCTACGAGCAGTACTTC
CASSPGTSGPFYEQYF
>TRBV27|TRBJ2-7|few|-
TGTGCCAGCAGTTTATCTACTAGCCGCGAGCAGTACTTC
CASSLSTSREQYF
>TRBV3-1/TRBV3-2|TRBJ1-5|-|-
TGTGCCAGCAGCCAAGCACCAGGAAATCAGCCCCAGCATTTT
CASSQAPGNQPQHF
>TRBV2|TRBJ2-1|-|-
TGTGCCAGCAGTGTGGGGAATGGGGCTTTGAATGAGCAGTTCTTC
CASSVGNGALNEQFF